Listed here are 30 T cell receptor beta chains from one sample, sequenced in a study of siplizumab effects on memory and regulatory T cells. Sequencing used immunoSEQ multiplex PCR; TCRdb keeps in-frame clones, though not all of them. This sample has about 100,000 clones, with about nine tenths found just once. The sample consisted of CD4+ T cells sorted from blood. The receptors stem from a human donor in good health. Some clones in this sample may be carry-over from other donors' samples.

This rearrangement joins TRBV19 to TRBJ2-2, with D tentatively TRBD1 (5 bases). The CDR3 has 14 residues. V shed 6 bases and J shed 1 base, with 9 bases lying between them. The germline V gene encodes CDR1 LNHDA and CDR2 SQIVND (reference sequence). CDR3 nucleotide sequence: TGTGCCAGTAGCAACACAGGGAACACCGGGGAGCTGTTTTTT. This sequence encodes CASSNTGNTGELFF.

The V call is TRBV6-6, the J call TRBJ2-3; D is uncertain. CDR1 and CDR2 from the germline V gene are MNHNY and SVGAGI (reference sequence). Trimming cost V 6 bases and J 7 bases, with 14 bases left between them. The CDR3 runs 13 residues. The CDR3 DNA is TGTGCCAGCAGGACGGAGATCAGGAATACGCAGTATTTT. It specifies CASRTEIRNTQYF.

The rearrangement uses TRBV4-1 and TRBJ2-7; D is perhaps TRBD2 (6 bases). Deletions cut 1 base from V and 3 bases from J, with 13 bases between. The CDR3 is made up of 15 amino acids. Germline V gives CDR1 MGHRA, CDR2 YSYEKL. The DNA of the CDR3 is TGCGCCAGCAGCCAAGGGGACTCTTTGATCTACGAGCAGTACTTC. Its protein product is CASSQGDSLIYEQYF.

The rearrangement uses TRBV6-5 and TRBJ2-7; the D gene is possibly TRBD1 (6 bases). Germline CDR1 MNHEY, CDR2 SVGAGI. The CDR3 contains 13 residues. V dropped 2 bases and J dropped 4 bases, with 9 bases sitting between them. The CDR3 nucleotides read TGTGCCAGCAGTTACCGGGACACATACGAGCAGTACTTC. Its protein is CASSYRDTYEQYF.

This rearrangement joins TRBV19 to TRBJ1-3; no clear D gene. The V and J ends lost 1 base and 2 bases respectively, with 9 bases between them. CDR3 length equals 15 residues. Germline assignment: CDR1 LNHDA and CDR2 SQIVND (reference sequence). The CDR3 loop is CASSIAGPAGNTIYF. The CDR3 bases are TGTGCCAGTAGTATAGCGGGCCCCGCTGGAAACACCATATATTTT.

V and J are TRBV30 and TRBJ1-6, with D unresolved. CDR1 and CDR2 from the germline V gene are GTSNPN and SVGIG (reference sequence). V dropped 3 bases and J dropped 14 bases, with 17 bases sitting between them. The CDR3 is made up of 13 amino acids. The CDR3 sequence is CAWSLGQSVTLHF. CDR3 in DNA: TGTGCCTGGAGCCTGGGCCAGTCAGTGACCCTCCACTTT.

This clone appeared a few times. CDR3: CAWIQGSGHRYTEAFF. CDR3 nucleotides: TGTGCCTGGATTCAAGGGTCGGGTCATAGGTACACTGAAGCTTTCTTT. The chain employs TRBV30 and TRBJ1-1; no definite D call. Germline V gene lookup returns CDR1 GTSNPN and CDR2 SVGIG (reference sequence). Trimming removed 4 bases from V and 3 bases from J, with 21 bases in between. The CDR3 consists of 16 residues.

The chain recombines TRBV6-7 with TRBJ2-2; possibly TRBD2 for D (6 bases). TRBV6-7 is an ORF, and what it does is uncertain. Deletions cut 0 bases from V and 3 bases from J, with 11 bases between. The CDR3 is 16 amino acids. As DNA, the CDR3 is TGTGCCAGCAGTTACTCGATGGGGGAGGACACCGGGGAGCTGTTTTTT. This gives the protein CASSYSMGEDTGELFF.

CDR3 sequence: CASSQVGRAQQYF. Written as DNA, the CDR3 is TGTGCCAGCAGCCAGGTAGGCCGAGCTCAGCAGTACTTC. The rearrangement uses TRBV14 and TRBJ2-7; the D is unclear. Trimming took 3 bases from V and 8 from J, leaving 14 bases between them. CDR1 and CDR2 from the germline V gene are SGHDN and FVKESK. The CDR3 totals 13 residues.

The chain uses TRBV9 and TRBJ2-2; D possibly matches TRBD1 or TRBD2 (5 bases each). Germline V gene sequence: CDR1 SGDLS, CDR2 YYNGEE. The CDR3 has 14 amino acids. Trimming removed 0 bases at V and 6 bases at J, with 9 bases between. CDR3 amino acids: CASSVVPGPGELFF. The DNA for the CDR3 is TGTGCCAGCAGCGTAGTTCCGGGACCCGGGGAGCTGTTTTTT.

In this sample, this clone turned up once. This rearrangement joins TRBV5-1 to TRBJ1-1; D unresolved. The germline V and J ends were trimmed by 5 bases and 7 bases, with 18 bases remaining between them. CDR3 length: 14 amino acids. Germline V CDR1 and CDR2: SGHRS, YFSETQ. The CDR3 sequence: CASRSSRTGNEAFF. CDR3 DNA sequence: TGCGCCAGCAGGTCGAGTCGGACGGGCAATGAAGCTTTCTTT. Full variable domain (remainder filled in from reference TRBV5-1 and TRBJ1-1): KAGVTQTPRYLIKTRGQQVTLSCSPISGHRSVSWYQQTPGQGLQFLFEYFSETQRNKGNFPGRFSGRQFSNSRSEMNVSTLELGDSALYLCASRSSRTGNEAFFGQGTRLTVV.

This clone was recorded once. In DNA form, the CDR3 reads TGTGCCAGCAGTTCCCCGCCGGGGAAGAATTCACCCCTCCACTTT. It yields the protein CASSSPPGKNSPLHF. The chain recombines TRBV6-5 with TRBJ1-6; D not resolved. V dropped 4 bases and J dropped 7 bases, with 14 bases sitting between them. The CDR3 length is 15 residues. Germline CDR1 and CDR2: MNHEY and SVGAGI.

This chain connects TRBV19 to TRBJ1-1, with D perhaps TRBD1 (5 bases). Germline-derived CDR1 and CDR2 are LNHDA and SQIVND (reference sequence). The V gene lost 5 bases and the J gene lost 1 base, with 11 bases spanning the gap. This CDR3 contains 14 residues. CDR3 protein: CASSVGAGNTEAFF. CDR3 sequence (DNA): TGTGCCAGTAGTGTCGGGGCCGGGAACACTGAAGCTTTCTTT.

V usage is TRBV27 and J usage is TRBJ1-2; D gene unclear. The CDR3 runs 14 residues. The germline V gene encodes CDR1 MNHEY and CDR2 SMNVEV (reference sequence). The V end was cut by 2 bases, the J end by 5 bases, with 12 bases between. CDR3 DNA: TGTGCCAGCAGTTTAAGCCGGAAGGTGTATGGCTACACCTTC. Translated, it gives CASSLSRKVYGYTF.

The CDR3 here is CASTHSGDGTEAFF. CDR3 sequence (DNA): TGTGCCAGCACCCATTCAGGGGATGGCACTGAAGCTTTCTTT. This sequence joins TRBV6-1 and TRBJ1-1, with D perhaps matching TRBD1 (6 bases). The CDR3 is made up of 14 amino acids. CDR1 is MNHNS and CDR2 is SASEGT in the germline V gene. Trimming took 7 bases from V and 4 from J, leaving 16 bases between them.

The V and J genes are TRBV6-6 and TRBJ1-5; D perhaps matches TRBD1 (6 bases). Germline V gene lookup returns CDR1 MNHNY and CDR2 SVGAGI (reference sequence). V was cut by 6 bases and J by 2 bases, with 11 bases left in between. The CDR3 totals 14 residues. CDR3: CASRSQGGNQPQHF. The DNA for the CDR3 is TGTGCCAGCAGGTCACAGGGAGGCAATCAGCCCCAGCATTTT.

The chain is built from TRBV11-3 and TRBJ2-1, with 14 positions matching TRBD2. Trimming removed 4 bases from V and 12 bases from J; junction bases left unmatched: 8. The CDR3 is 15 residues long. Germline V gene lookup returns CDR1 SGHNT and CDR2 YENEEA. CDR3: CASSSQGLAGGWQFF. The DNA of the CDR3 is TGTGCCAGCAGCTCCCAAGGACTAGCGGGAGGATGGCAGTTCTTC.

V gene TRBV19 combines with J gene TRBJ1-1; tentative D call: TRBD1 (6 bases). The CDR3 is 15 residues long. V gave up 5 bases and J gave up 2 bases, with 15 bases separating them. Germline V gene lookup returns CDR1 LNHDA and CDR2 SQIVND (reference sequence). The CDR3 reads CASSPDPGHNTEAFF. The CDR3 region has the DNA TGTGCCAGTAGTCCAGACCCGGGACATAACACTGAAGCTTTCTTT.

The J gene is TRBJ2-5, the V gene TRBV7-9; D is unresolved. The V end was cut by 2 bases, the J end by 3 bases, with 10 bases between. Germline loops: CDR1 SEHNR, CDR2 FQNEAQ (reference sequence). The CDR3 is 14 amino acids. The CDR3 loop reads CASSLLRHEETQYF. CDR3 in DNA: TGTGCCAGCAGCTTACTTCGCCATGAAGAGACCCAGTACTTC. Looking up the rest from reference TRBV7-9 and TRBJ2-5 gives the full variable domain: DTGVSQNPRHKITKRGQNVTFRCDPISEHNRLYWYRQTLGQGPEFLTYFQNEAQLEKSRLLSDRFSAERPKGSFSTLEIQRTEQGDSAMYLCASSLLRHEETQYFGPGTRLLVL.

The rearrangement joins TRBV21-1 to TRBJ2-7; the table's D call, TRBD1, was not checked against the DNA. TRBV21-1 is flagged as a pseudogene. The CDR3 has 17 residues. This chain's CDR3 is CASSTGQVGDFTYEQYF. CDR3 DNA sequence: TGTGCCAGCAGCACCGGACAGGTAGGCGATTTTACCTACGAGCAGTACTTC.

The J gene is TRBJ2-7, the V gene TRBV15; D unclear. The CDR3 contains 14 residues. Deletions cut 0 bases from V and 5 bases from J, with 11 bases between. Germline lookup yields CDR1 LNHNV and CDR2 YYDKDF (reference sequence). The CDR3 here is CATSRDASSHEQYF. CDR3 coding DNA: TGTGCCACCAGCAGAGATGCGTCTTCCCACGAGCAGTACTTC.

CDR3 protein: CASSLGGLNNEQFF. CDR3 in DNA: TGTGCCAGCAGCTTAGGAGGTCTGAACAATGAGCAGTTCTTC. This rearrangement joins TRBV7-9 to TRBJ2-1, with D unresolved. CDR1 SEHNR and CDR2 FQNEAQ come from the germline V gene (reference sequence). V shed 1 base and J shed 5 bases, with 9 bases lying between them. This CDR3 spans 14 amino acids.

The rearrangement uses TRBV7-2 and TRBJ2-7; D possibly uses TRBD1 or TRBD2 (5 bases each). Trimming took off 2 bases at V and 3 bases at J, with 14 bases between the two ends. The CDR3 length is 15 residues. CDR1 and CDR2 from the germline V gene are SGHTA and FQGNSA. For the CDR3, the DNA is TGTGCCAGCAGCTTAATGGCGGCAGGGAGCTACGAGCAGTACTTC. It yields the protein CASSLMAAGSYEQYF.

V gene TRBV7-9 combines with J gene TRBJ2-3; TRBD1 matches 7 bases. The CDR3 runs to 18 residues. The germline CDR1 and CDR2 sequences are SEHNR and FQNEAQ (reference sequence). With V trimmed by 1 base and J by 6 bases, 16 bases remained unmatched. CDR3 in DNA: TGTGCCAGCAGCTTAGTTCTAGTCGACCCGAAGACAGGGGATACGCAGTATTTT. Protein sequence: CASSLVLVDPKTGDTQYF. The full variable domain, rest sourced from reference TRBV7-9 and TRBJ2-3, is DTGVSQNPRHKITKRGQNVTFRCDPISEHNRLYWYRQTLGQGPEFLTYFQNEAQLEKSRLLSDRFSAERPKGSFSTLEIQRTEQGDSAMYLCASSLVLVDPKTGDTQYFGPGTRLTVL.

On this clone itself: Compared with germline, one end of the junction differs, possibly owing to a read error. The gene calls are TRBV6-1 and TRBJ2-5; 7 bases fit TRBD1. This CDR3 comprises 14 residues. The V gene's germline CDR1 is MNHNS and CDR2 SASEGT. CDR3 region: CASNEQGIPGTQYF. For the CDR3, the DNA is TGTGCCAGCAATGAACAGGGGATCCCGGGGACCCAGTACTTC.

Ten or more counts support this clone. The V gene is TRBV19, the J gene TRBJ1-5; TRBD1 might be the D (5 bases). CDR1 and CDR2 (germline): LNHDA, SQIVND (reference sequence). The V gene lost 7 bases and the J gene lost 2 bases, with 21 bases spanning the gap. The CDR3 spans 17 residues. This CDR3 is CASISEQKGIGNQPQHF. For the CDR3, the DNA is TGTGCCAGTATTTCGGAACAAAAGGGGATAGGCAATCAGCCCCAGCATTTT.

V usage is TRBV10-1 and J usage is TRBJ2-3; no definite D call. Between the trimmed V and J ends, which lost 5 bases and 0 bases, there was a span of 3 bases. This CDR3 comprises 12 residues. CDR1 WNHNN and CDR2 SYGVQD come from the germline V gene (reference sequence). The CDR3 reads CASSSSTDTQYF. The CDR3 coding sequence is TGCGCCAGCAGTTCCAGCACAGATACGCAGTATTTT.

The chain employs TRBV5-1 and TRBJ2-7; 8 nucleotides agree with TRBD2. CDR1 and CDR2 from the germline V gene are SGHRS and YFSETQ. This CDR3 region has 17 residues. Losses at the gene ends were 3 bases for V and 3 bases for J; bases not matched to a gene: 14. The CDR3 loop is CASSYRFLGREVYEQYF. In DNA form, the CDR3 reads TGCGCCAGCAGCTACCGATTTTTGGGGCGGGAGGTCTACGAGCAGTACTTC.

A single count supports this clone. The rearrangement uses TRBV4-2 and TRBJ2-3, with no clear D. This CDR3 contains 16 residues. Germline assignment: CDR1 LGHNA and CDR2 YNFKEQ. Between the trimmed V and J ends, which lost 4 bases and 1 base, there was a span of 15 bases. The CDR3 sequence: CASSRRVDGRTDTQYF. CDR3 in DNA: TGTGCCAGCAGCCGCCGGGTGGACGGACGCACAGATACGCAGTATTTT.

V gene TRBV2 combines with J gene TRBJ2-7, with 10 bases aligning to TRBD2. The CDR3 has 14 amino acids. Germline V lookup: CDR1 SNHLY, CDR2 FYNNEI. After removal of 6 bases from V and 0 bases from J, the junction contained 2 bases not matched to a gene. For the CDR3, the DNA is TGTGCCAGCAGGAGGACTAGCGGCTCCTACGAGCAGTACTTC. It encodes CASRRTSGSYEQYF.